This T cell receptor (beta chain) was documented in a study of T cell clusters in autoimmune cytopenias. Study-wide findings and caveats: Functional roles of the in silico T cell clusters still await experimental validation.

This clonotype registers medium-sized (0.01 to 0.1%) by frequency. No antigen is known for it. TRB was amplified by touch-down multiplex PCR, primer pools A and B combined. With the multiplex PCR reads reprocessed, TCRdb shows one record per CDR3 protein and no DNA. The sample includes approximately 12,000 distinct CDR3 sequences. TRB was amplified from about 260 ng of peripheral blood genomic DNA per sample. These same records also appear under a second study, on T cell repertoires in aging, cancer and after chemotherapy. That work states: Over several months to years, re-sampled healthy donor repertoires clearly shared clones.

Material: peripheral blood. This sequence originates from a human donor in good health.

CDR3 region: CASSAQNTEAFF. The V call is TRBV19, the J call TRBJ1-1. The CDR3 has 12 residues. Per germline, CDR1 LNHDA and CDR2 SQIVND (reference sequence).